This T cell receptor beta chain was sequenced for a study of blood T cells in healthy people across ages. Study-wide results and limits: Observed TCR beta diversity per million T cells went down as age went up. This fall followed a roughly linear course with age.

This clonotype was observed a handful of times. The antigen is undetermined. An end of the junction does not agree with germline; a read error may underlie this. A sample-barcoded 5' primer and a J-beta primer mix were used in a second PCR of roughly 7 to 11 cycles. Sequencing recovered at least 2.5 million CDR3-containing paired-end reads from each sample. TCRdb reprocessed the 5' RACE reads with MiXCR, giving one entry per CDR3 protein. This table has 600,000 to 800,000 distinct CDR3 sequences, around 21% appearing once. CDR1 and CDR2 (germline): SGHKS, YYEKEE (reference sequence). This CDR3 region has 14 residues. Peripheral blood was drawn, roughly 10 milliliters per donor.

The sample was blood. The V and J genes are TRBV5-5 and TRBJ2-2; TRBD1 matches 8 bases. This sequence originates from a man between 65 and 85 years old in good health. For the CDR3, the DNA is TGTGCCTGCAGCTTAACAGGGGGCACCGGGGAGCTGTTTTTT. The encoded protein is CACSLTGGTGELFF. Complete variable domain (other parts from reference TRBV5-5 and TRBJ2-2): DAGVTQSPTHLIKTRGQQVTLRCSPISGHKSVSWYQQVLGQGPQFIFQYYEKEERGRGNFPDRFSARQFPNYSSELNVNALLLGDSALYLCACSLTGGTGELFFGEGSRLTVL.